This TCR beta chain is from a study of cytomegalovirus exposure and HLA in healthy donors. Points on this clone: As yet, its antigen is unknown.

The study, taken as a whole, reports: One later analysis, an examination of the 100 to 150 validation repertoires, found that first-cohort TCR clusters tended to co-occur in them. According to the study, around 160 TCR beta chains were cytomegalovirus-associated. Among TCR sequences, most were rare, though some public TCRs appeared in many donors.

Profiled with immunoSEQ multiplex PCR; TCRdb holds only in-frame clones, not every one. The table has about 160,000 clones, roughly 80% seen once. The ends were cut back, 3 bases at V and 0 bases at J, with 16 bases in the middle. There are 17 residues in the CDR3. Germline CDR1 and CDR2: SGDLS and YYNGEE. The J gene is TRBJ1-3, the V gene TRBV9; possibly TRBD1 for D (5 bases). The TCR originated in a man aged 30 to 45 in good health and CMV-seropositive. The specimen sequenced was PBMCs. The chain's CDR3 is CASSGWGDSISGNTIYF. The CDR3, as DNA: TGTGCCAGCAGCGGGTGGGGTGACAGTATCTCTGGAAACACCATATATTTT.